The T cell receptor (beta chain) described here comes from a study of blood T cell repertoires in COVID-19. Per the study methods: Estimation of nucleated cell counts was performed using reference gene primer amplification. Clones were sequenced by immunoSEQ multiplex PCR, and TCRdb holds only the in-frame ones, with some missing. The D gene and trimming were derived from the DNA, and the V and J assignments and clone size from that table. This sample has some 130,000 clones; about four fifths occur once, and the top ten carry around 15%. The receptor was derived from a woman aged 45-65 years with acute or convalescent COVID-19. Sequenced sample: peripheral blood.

CDR3 DNA: TGCGCCAGCAGCTCCACAGGGGACAACTATGGCTACACCTTC. Encoded protein: CASSSTGDNYGYTF. This chain links TRBV5-1 with TRBJ1-2, with 7 nucleotides matching TRBD1. Per germline, CDR1 SGHRS and CDR2 YFSETQ. This CDR3 spans 14 amino acids. J was trimmed by 2 bases and V by 3 bases; bases with no gene match: 4.